This TCR beta chain was observed in a study of CD8 T cells in Susac syndrome. Trimming stripped 6 bases from V and 7 bases from J, with 10 bases between. Germline V gives CDR1 MNHEY, CDR2 SVGEGT. The CDR3 totals 12 residues. RNA in amounts of about 0.5 to 1 ug was reverse transcribed with random hexamers. Multiplex immunoSEQ PCR targeted 54 Vbeta and 13 Jbeta TCR beta segments. One entry per CDR3 protein results from TCRdb running MiXCR on the immunoSEQ multiplex PCR reads. The sample has approximately 120,000 distinct CDR3 sequences; around 90% are singletons. CD8+ and CD4+ T cells taken from blood had their TCR beta sequenced. Controls were healthy donors chosen to match patients in age and sex. The CD8+ and CD4+ T cells were isolated magnetically using a negative isolation approach, whereas the TEMRA cells were enriched by FACS.

This clonotype was obtained from a human donor in good health. The sequenced material came from CD8+ T cells from PBMCs. This sequence joins TRBV6-2 or TRBV6-3 and TRBJ2-1; D call uncertain. The CDR3 region is CASRAGWNEQFF. The CDR3 nucleotides are TGTGCCAGCAGAGCCGGGTGGAATGAGCAGTTCTTC.